These 13 T cell receptor beta chains were sequenced from one sample in a study of blood T cell repertoires in COVID-19. Method: immunoSEQ multiplex PCR; TCRdb's copy keeps in-frame clones and lacks some. The table includes 95,000 to 100,000 clones, around 92% detected once. Sequencing used peripheral blood. The receptor set was obtained from a man over 45 with active COVID-19.

This clone turned up a few times. This chain joins TRBV6-5 and TRBJ2-3; D is perhaps TRBD2 (5 bases). Germline CDR1 reads MNHEY; CDR2 reads SVGAGI. The CDR3 is made up of 15 amino acids. Trimming took 5 bases from V and 0 from J, leaving 12 bases between them. CDR3: CASSPRRASTDTQYF. The DNA of the CDR3 is TGTGCCAGCAGTCCGCGGCGGGCAAGCACAGATACGCAGTATTTT.

V is TRBV5-8 and J is TRBJ1-3, with 7 nucleotides matching TRBD1. The CDR3 has 16 amino acids. V lost 4 bases and J lost 4; bases outside the gene matches: 11. Looked up from germline, CDR1 is SGHTS and CDR2 is YDEGEE. The CDR3 DNA reads TGTGCCAGCAGCCAGAGCGGACAGGCGGGGGGAAACACCATATATTTT. This encodes CASSQSGQAGGNTIYF.

V is TRBV7-9 and J is TRBJ1-2; maybe TRBD1 (5 bases). The CDR3 length is 16 residues. Germline loops: CDR1 SEHNR, CDR2 FQNEAQ (reference sequence). V shed 1 base and J shed 0 bases, with 12 bases lying between them. The CDR3 spells CASSLDLTEANYGYTF. In nucleotides, the CDR3 is TGTGCCAGCAGCTTAGACCTGACAGAAGCTAACTATGGCTACACCTTC.

The gene calls are TRBV12-3 or TRBV12-4 and TRBJ1-1, with D perhaps TRBD1 (6 bases). The V end was cut by 6 bases, the J end by 10 bases, with 18 bases between. This CDR3 contains 13 residues. CDR3 sequence: CASRDGQLNVAFF. In nucleotides, the CDR3 is TGTGCCAGCAGGGACGGACAGTTGAATGTAGCTTTCTTT.

The V call is TRBV9, the J call TRBJ2-5; D ambiguous. The V end was cut by 3 bases, the J end by 0 bases, with 9 bases between. The CDR3 is 14 amino acids. Per germline, CDR1 SGDLS and CDR2 YYNGEE. The CDR3 region has the DNA TGTGCCAGCAGCGGGCAGTCGTACCAAGAGACCCAGTACTTC. It yields the protein CASSGQSYQETQYF.

This chain joins TRBV7-9 and TRBJ1-1; D unclear. Germline values: CDR1 SEHNR, CDR2 FQNEAQ (reference sequence). The V end lost 1 base, the J end lost 4 bases, and 10 bases lay between the germline ends. This CDR3 is 14 amino acids long. This CDR3 reads CASSLDEVSTEAFF. The CDR3 nucleotides read TGTGCCAGCAGCTTAGATGAGGTTTCCACTGAAGCTTTCTTT.

This clone was counted once. The chain links TRBV4-1 to TRBJ1-1; 9 bases fit TRBD1. J was trimmed by 6 bases and V by 2 bases; bases with no gene match: 13. The CDR3 has 17 residues. Per the germline V gene, CDR1 is MGHRA and CDR2 is YSYEKL. The CDR3 DNA sequence: TGCGCCAGCAGCCAATCGGGGACAGGGCCTCCCTATCCTGAAGCTTTCTTT. Encoded protein: CASSQSGTGPPYPEAFF.

V gene TRBV11-2 combines with J gene TRBJ1-1; 7 bases line up with TRBD1. V was clipped by 5 bases and J by 5 bases; unmatched bases: 11. This CDR3 contains 15 residues. Per germline, CDR1 SGHAT and CDR2 FQNNGV. The CDR3 nucleotides read TGTGCCAGCAGCCAAGCTAGACAGGGAAGGACTGAAGCTTTCTTT. Translated, it gives CASSQARQGRTEAFF. The complete variable domain, with remaining parts taken from reference TRBV11-2 and TRBJ1-1, reads EAGVAQSPRYKIIEKRQSVAFWCNPISGHATLYWYQQILGQGPKLLIQFQNNGVVDDSQLPKDRFSAERLKGVDSTLKIQPAKLEDSAVYLCASSQARQGRTEAFFGQGTRLTVV.

This sequence joins TRBV28 and TRBJ1-5; perhaps TRBD1 as D (5 bases). Germline assignment: CDR1 MDHEN and CDR2 SYDVKM. Deletions cut 6 bases from V and 0 bases from J, with 27 bases between. The CDR3 runs to 20 residues. CDR3 DNA: TGTGCCAGCAGCCCGGGACTTCCCATAGGGGCCTTACCTAGCAATCAGCCCCAGCATTTT. Encoded protein: CASSPGLPIGALPSNQPQHF.

The V call is TRBV19, the J call TRBJ2-7; possibly TRBD1 for D (6 bases). The V end lost 5 bases, the J end lost 3 bases, and 17 bases lay between the germline ends. There are 15 residues in the CDR3. CDR1 LNHDA and CDR2 SQIVND come from the germline V gene (reference sequence). Here the CDR3 DNA reads TGTGCCAGTAGTCCCTCCGGACAGCTGTTCTACGAGCAGTACTTC. This gives the protein CASSPSGQLFYEQYF.

In nucleotides, the CDR3 is TGTGCCAGCAGTTCTCCCTACGAGCAGTACTTC. The encoded protein is CASSSPYEQYF. The rearrangement links TRBV28 to TRBJ2-7, with no clear D. Trimming took 4 bases from V and 2 from J, leaving 3 bases between them. The germline CDR1 and CDR2 sequences are MDHEN and SYDVKM. The CDR3 has 11 amino acids.

The DNA of the CDR3 is TGTGCCAGCAGTGTTCGCGGAGAAGCTTTCTTT. It codes for CASSVRGEAFF. The V and J genes are TRBV28 and TRBJ1-1, with D unclear. Trimming removed 5 bases at V and 8 bases at J, with 9 bases between. The CDR3 is 11 amino acids. Germline V gene sequence: CDR1 MDHEN, CDR2 SYDVKM.

The chain uses TRBV6-5 and TRBJ2-7; 7 positions agree with TRBD2. J was trimmed by 7 bases and V by 6 bases; bases with no gene match: 12. The CDR3 is made up of 14 amino acids. Germline values: CDR1 MNHEY, CDR2 SVGAGI. The CDR3 region is CASRLGEGSGEQYF. The CDR3 DNA sequence: TGTGCCAGCAGACTCGGGGAGGGGTCGGGAGAGCAGTACTTC.